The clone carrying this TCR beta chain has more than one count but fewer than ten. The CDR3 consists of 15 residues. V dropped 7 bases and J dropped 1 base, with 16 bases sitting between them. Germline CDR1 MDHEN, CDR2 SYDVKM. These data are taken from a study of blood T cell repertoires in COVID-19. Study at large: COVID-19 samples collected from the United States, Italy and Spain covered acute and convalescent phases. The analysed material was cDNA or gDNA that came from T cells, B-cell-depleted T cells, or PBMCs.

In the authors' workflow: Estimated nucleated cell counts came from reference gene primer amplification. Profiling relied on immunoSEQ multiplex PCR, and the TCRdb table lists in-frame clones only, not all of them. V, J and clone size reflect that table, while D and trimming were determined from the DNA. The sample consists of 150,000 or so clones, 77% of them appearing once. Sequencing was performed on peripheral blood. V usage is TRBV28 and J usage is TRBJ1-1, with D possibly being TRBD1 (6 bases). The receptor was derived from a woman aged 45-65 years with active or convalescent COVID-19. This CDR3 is CASTRGGVRNTEAFF. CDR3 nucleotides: TGTGCCAGCACCCGAGGGGGGGTCCGGAACACTGAAGCTTTCTTT.